The 9 T cell receptor beta chains in this list originate from one sample, sequenced in a study of blood T cell repertoires in COVID-19. Clones were sequenced by immunoSEQ multiplex PCR, and TCRdb holds only the in-frame ones, with some missing. The table includes 500,000 to 600,000 clones, around 90% detected once. Material: peripheral blood. These receptors were collected from a woman aged 45-65 years with COVID-19, enrolled during active disease.

The chain couples TRBV24-1 to TRBJ2-3; D possibly corresponds to TRBD2 (5 bases). The CDR3 is 16 amino acids. V lost 3 bases and J lost 5, with 17 bases in between. Germline values: CDR1 KGHDR, CDR2 SFDVKD. The DNA of the CDR3 is TGTGCCACCAGTGATCGCGCTGGGAGACGGGAAGATACGCAGTATTTT. Protein sequence: CATSDRAGRREDTQYF.

V gene TRBV2 combines with J gene TRBJ1-1, with 12 bases aligning to TRBD1. V trimming: 6 bases; J trimming: 6 bases; junction bases outside the gene matches: 5. The germline V gene encodes CDR1 SNHLY and CDR2 FYNNEI. The CDR3 has 14 amino acids. The CDR3 is CASSGGQGAAEAFF. CDR3 nucleotides: TGTGCCAGCAGCGGGGGACAGGGGGCAGCTGAAGCTTTCTTT.

This clone was seen a single time. This rearrangement joins TRBV6-5 to TRBJ2-7; 11 nucleotides agree with TRBD2. The ends lost 10 bases at V and 0 bases at J; junction bases unmatched: 2. Germline CDR1 MNHEY, CDR2 SVGAGI. This CDR3 has 13 amino acids. The CDR3 here is CATGTSGSYEQYF. The CDR3 nucleotides are TGTGCCACCGGGACTAGCGGCTCCTACGAGCAGTACTTC.

This chain links TRBV20-1 with TRBJ2-7, with D perhaps TRBD1 (5 bases). Germline V gene lookup returns CDR1 DFQATT and CDR2 SNEGSKA (reference sequence). CDR3 length equals 11 residues. The CDR3 spells CSSGPRDEQYF. CDR3 nucleotide sequence: TGCAGCTCAGGGCCCCGGGACGAGCAGTACTTC.

The chain employs TRBV10-3 and TRBJ1-2; D is perhaps TRBD1 (5 bases). The length of the CDR3 is 12 residues. The V and J ends lost 7 bases and 3 bases respectively, with 9 bases between them. Germline-derived CDR1 and CDR2 are ENHRY and SYGVKD. The CDR3 sequence is CAIMVGDYGYTF. DNA of the CDR3: TGTGCCATCATGGTAGGGGACTATGGCTACACCTTC.

V gene TRBV13 combines with J gene TRBJ2-7; the match to TRBD1 covers 9 bases. In germline, CDR1 is PRHDT, CDR2 FYEKMQ (reference sequence). Trimming cost V 5 bases and J 5 bases; bases outside gene matches: 7. The CDR3 runs 14 residues. In DNA form, the CDR3 reads TGTGCCAGCAGCCTTGGACAGGGGACCGACGAGCAGTACTTC. This encodes CASSLGQGTDEQYF. The full variable domain, its missing parts supplied by reference TRBV13 and TRBJ2-7, is AAGVIQSPRHLIKEKRETATLKCYPIPRHDTVYWYQQGPGQDPQFLISFYEKMQSDKGSIPDRFSAQQFSDYHSELNMSSLELGDSALYFCASSLGQGTDEQYFGPGTRLTVT.

V is TRBV27 and J is TRBJ2-4; weak D call: TRBD1 (6 bases). The germline gives CDR1 MNHEY, CDR2 SMNVEV (reference sequence). Deletions cut 4 bases from V and 0 bases from J, with 16 bases between. The CDR3 loop spans 17 amino acids. The CDR3 loop is CASSSRGAVGAKNIQYF. The DNA for the CDR3 is TGTGCCAGCAGTTCCAGGGGCGCGGTAGGAGCCAAAAACATTCAGTACTTC.

V and J are TRBV4-1 and TRBJ1-1; 8 positions agree with TRBD1. The CDR3 contains 16 residues. The J segment lost 4 bases and the V segment lost 5 bases, leaving 12 bases of the junction unmatched. CDR1 is MGHRA, CDR2 YSYEKL, per germline. The CDR3 reads CASSYLPTGEITEAFF. The DNA of the CDR3 is TGCGCCAGCAGCTACCTTCCGACAGGGGAGATCACTGAAGCTTTCTTT.

J is TRBJ1-6 and V is TRBV30; 8 bases match TRBD1. V lost 5 bases and J lost 7; bases outside the gene matches: 1. CDR1 is GTSNPN, CDR2 SVGIG, per germline (reference sequence). This CDR3 has 12 residues. The CDR3 loop is CAWWTGNSPLHF. CDR3 nucleotides: TGTGCCTGGTGGACAGGGAATTCACCCCTCCACTTT.